Given below is one T cell receptor beta chain in context. Its antigen is as yet unknown. The record originates from a study of T cell responses to AZD1222 COVID-19 vaccine. Whole-study results and caveats: Spike-specific TCRs gained breadth and depth after people received two AZD1222 doses.

V lost 6 bases and J lost 6; bases outside the gene matches: 3. The germline gives CDR1 ENHRY, CDR2 SYGVKD. This CDR3 contains 14 residues. Using immunoSEQ multiplex PCR, the repertoire was profiled, and TCRdb retains in-frame clones only, with some absent. The sample comprises about 56,000 clones, 75% to 90% of which are singletons, and 6% to 7.5% rests with the top ten. The sequence was collected from an adult who received the AZD1222 COVID-19 vaccine. Sample: peripheral blood, taken 28 days after the second AZD1222 dose. V usage is TRBV10-3 and J usage is TRBJ2-1; 12 positions match TRBD2. CDR3 in DNA: TGTGCCATCAGACTAGCGGGAGGTTCCAATGAGCAGTTCTTC. Translating it yields CAIRLAGGSNEQFF.